The 2 T cell receptor beta chains below come from one sample, sequenced in a study of OX40 agonist ivuxolimab in advanced cancers. Some clones are missing from TCRdb's copy, which holds only in-frame ones; the method was immunoSEQ multiplex PCR. The sample yields 30,000 to 40,000 clones, approximately 78% seen once. This sample comprised CD4+ or CD8+ T cells sorted from blood, obtained in a trial of the OX40 agonist ivuxolimab. These receptors originate from an adult with an advanced solid tumor such as melanoma, head and neck, liver or kidney cancer.

This clone was found a few times. The chain couples TRBV28 to TRBJ1-5, with D tentatively TRBD1 (6 bases). Germline CDR1 and CDR2: MDHEN and SYDVKM. CDR3 length: 17 amino acids. V was pared by 6 bases and J by 1 base, with 19 bases between. In DNA form, the CDR3 reads TGTGCCAGCAGCACAGGACCCACAGGGAAGAGCAATCAGCCCCAGCATTTT. Its translation is CASSTGPTGKSNQPQHF.

The sample holds one count of this clone. For the CDR3, the DNA is TGCGCCAGCAGCCCTTGGTTCGGGACAGTAAAATACGAGCAGTACTTC. It specifies CASSPWFGTVKYEQYF. This chain connects TRBV4-3 to TRBJ2-7; 7 nucleotides match TRBD1. Germline V lookup: CDR1 LGHNA, CDR2 YSLEER. The V and J ends lost 4 bases and 4 bases, in that order; junction bases with no gene match: 13. The CDR3 is 16 amino acids.